This T cell receptor (beta chain) was observed in a study of T-cell memory formation after mild COVID-19. Overall study context: Largely donor-specific sequence clusters came from a couple of donors. Regarding the study as a whole: Some SARS-CoV-2-responding clones were already detected in memory before infection. Contracting clones, day 15 to 85, had balanced CD4/CD8, and later expanders favored CD4+.

CDR3 length equals 16 residues. The V segment lost 4 bases and the J segment 5 bases; nucleotides outside the gene matches: 15. Germline values: CDR1 SGDLS, CDR2 YYNGEE. The sample holds a few counts of this clonotype. Its cognate antigen is unknown. The TCR alpha and TCR beta cDNA libraries, bearing sample barcodes and UMIs, were generated by 5'RACE using constant-segment primers. TCRdb redid the calling of the 5' RACE reads with MiXCR, one entry per CDR3 protein. The sample holds tens of thousands of distinct CDR3 sequences, about 6.1% seen once. The rearrangement links TRBV9 to TRBJ2-7, with 7 bases that match TRBD2. The sequence came from an adult who had mild COVID-19 (a few samples of this study predate the infection). Cell type and time point are not known. Input material: PBMCs or a T cell subset sorted from them (not recorded which). The CDR3 spells CASSLNPLSGVNEQYF. CDR3 DNA sequence: TGTGCCAGCAGCCTAAACCCTCTAAGCGGGGTCAACGAGCAGTACTTC. Together with reference TRBV9 and TRBJ2-7, the CDR3 gives the full variable domain: DSGVTQTPKHLITATGQRVTLRCSPRSGDLSVYWYQQSLDQGLQFLIQYYNGEERAKGNILERFSAQQFPDLHSELNLSSLELGDSALYFCASSLNPLSGVNEQYFGPGTRLTVT.